The 20 T cell receptor beta chains reported below all come from one sample, sequenced in a study of blood T cells in healthy people across ages. A sample-barcoded 5' primer and a J-beta primer mix were used in a second PCR of roughly 7 to 11 cycles. TCRdb analysed the 5' RACE reads with MiXCR anew, one entry per CDR3 protein. This sample carries about 720,000 distinct CDR3 sequences, approximately 21% of them seen once, and the ten largest clones take approximately 20%. Sequencing used blood. Receptors were obtained from a man aged 65 to 85 in good health.

This clonotype was counted between two and nine times. This chain uses TRBV11-2 with TRBJ1-4; D unresolved. V lost 3 bases and J lost 0, with 14 bases in between. CDR1 and CDR2 from the germline V gene are SGHAT and FQNNGV. The CDR3 covers 17 residues. CDR3 sequence reads: CASSFQLGRTTNEKLFF. Here the CDR3 DNA reads TGTGCCAGCAGCTTTCAATTGGGCCGGACAACTAATGAAAAACTGTTTTTT.

This rearrangement joins TRBV7-2 to TRBJ1-3; 8 nucleotides line up with TRBD1. CDR3 length equals 17 residues. In germline, CDR1 is SGHTA, CDR2 FQGNSA. J gave up 1 base and V 1 base, and 6 bases lay outside the gene matches. The DNA for the CDR3 is TGTGCCAGCAGCTTAGTGGTTACAGGGGGATCTGGAAACACCATATATTTT. This translates into CASSLVVTGGSGNTIYF.

This clonotype has a handful of counts. The CDR3 DNA reads as TGTGCCAGCGGGACAGGGACTACTGAAGCTTTCTTT. It yields the protein CASGTGTTEAFF. The rearrangement uses TRBV6-5 and TRBJ1-1; 9 bases fit TRBD1. The CDR3 spans 12 residues. CDR1 is MNHEY and CDR2 is SVGAGI in the germline V gene. The V gene end was trimmed by 8 bases and the J gene end by 5 bases; junction bases not matched to a gene: 3.

The gene calls are TRBV7-9 and TRBJ2-7; weak D call: TRBD1 (5 bases). V was trimmed by 1 base and J by 2 bases, leaving 12 bases between them. This CDR3 has 15 amino acids. Germline values: CDR1 SEHNR, CDR2 FQNEAQ (reference sequence). For the CDR3, the DNA is TGTGCCAGCAGCTTAGAAGGGGCCCCGCCCTACGAGCAGTACTTC. Translated, it gives CASSLEGAPPYEQYF.

This clonotype has just a few counts. The chain combines TRBV7-9 with TRBJ1-1; no clear D. CDR1 and CDR2 from the germline V gene are SEHNR and FQNEAQ (reference sequence). With 7 bases removed from V and 3 bases from J, the gap between germline ends came to 9 bases. The length of the CDR3 is 12 residues. CDR3 region: CASNPRDTEAFF. The CDR3 nucleotides read TGTGCCAGCAACCCCCGGGACACTGAAGCTTTCTTT.

There are many counts of this clonotype. The chain has TRBV7-8 and TRBJ1-5; unclear D gene. Trimming shortened V by 1 base and J by 3 bases, and 10 bases separated the two germline ends. Germline-derived CDR1 and CDR2 are SGHVS and FQNEAQ. The CDR3 runs 15 residues. CDR3 amino acids: CASSLVAGFNQPQHF. In DNA form, the CDR3 reads TGTGCCAGCAGCTTAGTCGCAGGATTCAATCAGCCCCAGCATTTT.

The chain employs TRBV6-5 and TRBJ1-1, with 7 bases matching TRBD1. CDR1 MNHEY and CDR2 SVGAGI come from the germline V gene. The CDR3 is 15 amino acids. V lost 0 bases to trimming and J lost 4 bases; unmatched junction nucleotides: 5. Here the CDR3 reads CASSYSGQLGTEAFF. DNA of the CDR3: TGTGCCAGCAGTTACTCGGGACAGTTGGGCACTGAAGCTTTCTTT.

Only a few counts were recorded for this clonotype. The V and J genes are TRBV20-1 and TRBJ2-7; TRBD2 aligns across 8 bases. This CDR3 comprises 15 residues. Germline V gene data show CDR1 as DFQATT and CDR2 as SNEGSKA (reference sequence). The J segment lost 4 bases and the V segment lost 6 bases, leaving 14 bases of the junction unmatched. CDR3 residues: CSAPLEAGADYEQYV. CDR3 sequence (DNA): TGCAGTGCCCCCCTCGAAGCGGGAGCCGATTACGAGCAGTACGTC.

The table lists this clonotype with a few counts. Relative to the germline gene, one junction end is altered; a read error may explain this. The rearrangement joins TRBV5-1 to TRBJ2-7; D may be TRBD1 or TRBD2 (5 bases each). From germline, CDR1 is SGHRS and CDR2 YFSETQ. This CDR3 comprises 14 residues. DNA for the CDR3: TGCGCCAGCAGCTTGGCCTGGGGGATAGACGAGCAATACTTC. Translation: CASSLAWGIDEQYF.

This clonotype was picked up a small number of times. The chain is built from TRBV6-6 and TRBJ1-1, with D possibly matching TRBD1 (6 bases). The germline V gene encodes CDR1 MNHNY and CDR2 SVGAGI (reference sequence). V was shortened by 8 bases and J by 0 bases, with 13 bases between the two germline ends. This CDR3 spans 14 amino acids. The CDR3 protein is CASGAGAMNTEAFF. The CDR3, as DNA: TGTGCCAGCGGGGCAGGGGCGATGAACACTGAAGCTTTCTTT.

The rearrangement joins TRBV6-5 to TRBJ2-7; D is uncertain. The CDR3 sequence is 13 residues long. Germline lookup yields CDR1 MNHEY and CDR2 SVGAGI. With 0 bases removed from V and 6 bases from J, the gap between germline ends came to 9 bases. CDR3 sequence (DNA): TGTGCCAGCAGTTACTCCAGTTTGGGCGAGCAGTACGTC. This translates into CASSYSSLGEQYV.

This clonotype occurred a few times. A read error may produce the germline difference seen at one junction end. CDR3 in DNA: TGCGCCAGCAGCTTGGCCTGGGCAGGGACCGGGGGGCTGTTTTTT. This translates into CASSLAWAGTGGLFF. The V call is TRBV5-1, the J call TRBJ2-2; weak D call: TRBD2 (6 bases). The CDR3 has 15 amino acids. The germline V gene has CDR1 SGHRS and CDR2 YFSETQ.

This chain links TRBV7-9 with TRBJ1-2; TRBD1 matches 8 bases. Germline trimming cut 5 bases from V and 8 bases from J; bases unmatched to any gene: 19. The CDR3 is 17 residues long. Germline CDR1 reads SEHNR; CDR2 reads FQNEAQ (reference sequence). CDR3 residues: CASSPNRGEGDRIGYTF. For the CDR3, the DNA is TGTGCCAGCAGCCCCAACAGGGGCGAGGGGGACAGGATAGGCTACACCTTC.

This clonotype was detected ten times or more. The chain combines TRBV7-2 with TRBJ1-1; D may be TRBD1 (6 bases). The ends were cut back, 4 bases at V and 5 bases at J, with 8 bases in the middle. The germline CDR1 and CDR2 sequences are SGHTA and FQGNSA. The CDR3 has 12 amino acids. CDR3 sequence reads: CASSSTGTEAFF. The CDR3 bases are TGTGCCAGCAGCTCTACAGGGACTGAAGCTTTCTTT.

This sequence joins TRBV7-2 and TRBJ2-4; 13 nucleotides align to TRBD2. Germline assignment: CDR1 SGHTA and CDR2 FQGNSA. V shed 5 bases and J 3 bases; nucleotides not matched to a gene: 16. This CDR3 has 20 amino acids. The CDR3 coding sequence is TGTGCCAGCAGCCAACATCCAGGGACTAGCGGGAATTGGGGCAAAAACATTCAGTACTTC. Protein sequence: CASSQHPGTSGNWGKNIQYF.

This clonotype was picked up a small number of times. At one end the junction does not follow the germline gene, possibly because of a read error. The chain employs TRBV10-3 and TRBJ1-4; 7 nucleotides align to TRBD1. Germline values: CDR1 ENHRY, CDR2 SYGVKD. CDR3 size: 13 residues. Written as DNA, the CDR3 is TGTGCCGTCAGCGCCACAGGGGATGAAAAACTGTTTTTT. Its translation is CAVSATGDEKLFF.

The table lists this clonotype with a few counts. This chain links TRBV2 with TRBJ2-1; a possible D gene is TRBD2 (6 bases). The V and J ends lost 4 bases and 0 bases respectively, with 13 bases between them. Germline values: CDR1 SNHLY, CDR2 FYNNEI. The CDR3 has 16 residues. This CDR3 reads CASSGLAFSSYNEQFF. In nucleotides, the CDR3 is TGTGCCAGCAGTGGTCTAGCGTTTAGCTCCTACAATGAGCAGTTCTTC.

This clonotype was counted a few times. V is TRBV4-3 and J is TRBJ2-3, with 9 bases aligning to TRBD2. After removal of 4 bases from V and 2 bases from J, the junction contained 13 bases not matched to a gene. This CDR3 has 18 residues. The germline V gene encodes CDR1 LGHNA and CDR2 YSLEER. CDR3 loop: CASSPKTPGLAATDTQYF. In nucleotides, the CDR3 is TGCGCCAGCAGCCCCAAAACCCCGGGACTAGCAGCCACAGATACGCAGTATTTT.

This chain uses TRBV7-9 with TRBJ1-5; D gene unclear. V lost 5 bases, J lost 3 bases, and 11 bases lay in between. Germline CDR1 is SEHNR and CDR2 is FQNEAQ (reference sequence). The CDR3 length is 14 residues. CDR3 sequence: CASSQTVPNQPQHF. CDR3 in DNA: TGTGCCAGCAGCCAGACCGTGCCCAATCAGCCCCAGCATTTT.

This chain joins TRBV7-9 and TRBJ2-7; TRBD1 aligns across 8 bases. V shed 10 bases and J 2 bases; nucleotides not matched to a gene: 4. The germline gives CDR1 SEHNR, CDR2 FQNEAQ (reference sequence). The CDR3 has 12 residues. The CDR3 loop is CAIDRGAYEQYF. The CDR3 region has the DNA TGTGCCATAGACAGGGGCGCCTACGAGCAGTACTTC.